These 23 T cell receptor beta chains were all obtained from the same sample, sequenced in a study of patients and donors after allogeneic stem cell transplantation. TCRdb processed the RT-PCR reads anew with MiXCR; each CDR3 protein has one entry. The sample lists fewer than 75,000 distinct CDR3 sequences, 10% to 15% occurring once. Sequencing was carried out using blood, either unsorted or a sorted T cell fraction (not recorded which). The receptors derive from a human donor who was either an allogeneic HSCT recipient or a stem cell or donor lymphocyte infusion donor (not recorded which). It is not recorded whose cells these are; they may come from a transplant donor.

The chain carries TRBV2 and TRBJ2-5; D is perhaps TRBD1 or TRBD2 (5 bases each). Trimming took off 8 bases at V and 2 bases at J, with 9 bases between the two ends. The CDR3 extends over 12 amino acids. Germline lookup yields CDR1 SNHLY and CDR2 FYNNEI. CDR3 residues: CASGTDQETQYF. CDR3 sequence (DNA): TGTGCCAGCGGGACGGATCAAGAGACCCAGTACTTC.

In its sample, this clonotype was seen a few times. This chain joins TRBV29-1 and TRBJ2-1, with D perhaps matching TRBD2 (6 bases). CDR1 and CDR2 from the germline V gene are SQVTM and ANQGSEA. This CDR3 has 13 amino acids. V lost 3 bases and J 8 bases, leaving 14 bases between the germline ends. The CDR3 loop is CSVDSVGGDEQFF. DNA of the CDR3: TGCAGCGTTGATTCGGTCGGAGGGGATGAGCAGTTCTTC.

The V call is TRBV7-9, the J call TRBJ2-1; 14 bases agree with TRBD2. The V gene's germline CDR1 is SEHNR and CDR2 FQNEAQ (reference sequence). V shed 3 bases and J 7 bases; nucleotides not matched to a gene: 2. This CDR3 region has 15 residues. This CDR3 is CASSLGLAGVNEQFF. The CDR3 coding sequence is TGTGCCAGCAGCTTGGGACTAGCGGGAGTGAATGAGCAGTTCTTC.

The gene calls are TRBV7-9 and TRBJ1-5; D is ambiguous. The CDR3 is 12 amino acids. V was clipped by 6 bases and J by 7 bases, with 10 bases between them. Per the germline V gene, CDR1 is SEHNR and CDR2 is FQNEAQ (reference sequence). Written as DNA, the CDR3 is TGTGCCAGCAGTTTTAGCTGGCAGCCCCAGCATTTT. This translates into CASSFSWQPQHF.

The sample holds a few counts of this clonotype. The chain is built from TRBV3-1 and TRBJ2-4; D might be TRBD2 (6 bases). From germline, CDR1 is LGHDT and CDR2 YNNKEL (reference sequence). V dropped 4 bases and J dropped 1 base, with 14 bases sitting between them. The CDR3 totals 16 residues. Here the CDR3 reads CASSPQGGDAKNIQYF. In DNA form, the CDR3 reads TGTGCCAGCAGCCCCCAAGGAGGGGATGCCAAAAACATTCAGTACTTC.

This clonotype showed up just a few times. The V gene is TRBV10-2, the J gene TRBJ2-3, with 10 bases matching TRBD2. This CDR3 region has 17 residues. Trimming removed 2 bases from V and 5 bases from J; junction bases left unmatched: 10. Germline lookup yields CDR1 WSHSY and CDR2 SAAADI. This chain's CDR3 is CASSETPLAGVLDTQYF. CDR3 coding DNA: TGCGCCAGCAGTGAGACCCCCCTAGCGGGAGTGTTAGATACGCAGTATTTT.

The chain employs TRBV12-3 or TRBV12-4 and TRBJ2-7; possibly TRBD2 for D (5 bases). Trimming took off 3 bases at V and 3 bases at J, with 9 bases between the two ends. The CDR3 has 13 residues. CDR3 bases: TGTGCCAGCAGTTTTGACTACTACTACGAGCAGTACTTC. It translates to CASSFDYYYEQYF.

A single count supports this clonotype. The chain joins TRBV7-6 to TRBJ2-3, with 7 positions matching TRBD2. Germline trimming cut 1 base from V and 4 bases from J; bases unmatched to any gene: 2. Germline CDR1 SGHVS, CDR2 FNYEAQ. The CDR3 consists of 14 residues. For the CDR3, the DNA is TGTGCCAGCAGCTTAGGGGGAGGGTCAGATACGCAGTATTTT. It encodes CASSLGGGSDTQYF. The entire variable domain, with the rest obtained from reference TRBV7-6 and TRBJ2-3, is as follows: GAGVSQSPRYKVTKRGQDVALRCDPISGHVSLYWYRQALGQGPEFLTYFNYEAQQDKSGLPNDRFSAERPEGSISTLTIQRTEQRDSAMYRCASSLGGGSDTQYFGPGTRLTVL.

This clonotype occurred many times. This chain uses TRBV14 with TRBJ2-1; 9 bases line up with TRBD2. Germline V gives CDR1 SGHDN, CDR2 FVKESK. The CDR3 is 17 amino acids. Trimming at V came to 4 bases and at J to 2 bases, leaving 9 bases not matched to a gene. The CDR3 is CASSLSLAGVPYNEQFF. The CDR3 DNA is TGTGCCAGCAGCCTTTCTTTAGCGGGAGTACCCTACAATGAGCAGTTCTTC.

This clonotype was seen repeatedly, ten times or more. This chain connects TRBV24-1 to TRBJ1-4; D gene uncertain. The V gene lost 6 bases and the J gene lost 5 bases, with 9 bases spanning the gap. Germline lookup yields CDR1 KGHDR and CDR2 SFDVKD. The CDR3 runs 13 residues. CDR3 in DNA: TGTGCCACCAGTCCAGCGCCAAATGAAAAACTGTTTTTT. Its translation is CATSPAPNEKLFF.

A few counts support this clonotype. This chain links TRBV7-6 with TRBJ2-3; 7 bases line up with TRBD2. Unmatched junction bases numbered 4, after V lost 4 bases and J lost 0 bases. Germline CDR1 is SGHVS and CDR2 is FNYEAQ. The CDR3 totals 15 residues. CDR3 sequence: CASSSSGASTDTQYF. The CDR3, as DNA: TGTGCCAGCAGCTCGAGCGGGGCTAGCACAGATACGCAGTATTTT.

Ten or more counts support this clonotype. This chain connects TRBV7-9 to TRBJ2-3; 8 nucleotides align to TRBD2. V lost 5 bases to trimming and J lost 3 bases; unmatched junction nucleotides: 10. CDR1 and CDR2 from the germline V gene are SEHNR and FQNEAQ (reference sequence). The CDR3 extends over 16 amino acids. CDR3 in DNA: TGTGCCAGCAGCCCCGGGGGGGCGGTAATTACAGATACGCAGTATTTT. It encodes CASSPGGAVITDTQYF.

At least ten counts were recorded for this clonotype. The gene calls are TRBV29-1 and TRBJ1-1; D might be TRBD1 (5 bases). The V end was cut by 3 bases, the J end by 0 bases, with 11 bases between. Germline values: CDR1 SQVTM, CDR2 ANQGSEA. The CDR3 is 14 residues long. CDR3 residues: CSVDVGGLNTEAFF. DNA for the CDR3: TGCAGCGTTGATGTGGGGGGATTGAACACTGAAGCTTTCTTT.

This clonotype was recorded at least ten times. The rearrangement joins TRBV20-1 to TRBJ1-2, with D unresolved. Germline values: CDR1 DFQATT, CDR2 SNEGSKA (reference sequence). The CDR3 contains 13 residues. Trimming shortened V by 6 bases and J by 0 bases, and 11 bases separated the two germline ends. The CDR3 nucleotides are TGCAGTGCGATTTCGGGAGCTAACTATGGCTACACCTTC. Protein: CSAISGANYGYTF.

This clonotype appeared a few times. This sequence joins TRBV6-6 and TRBJ2-3, with unresolved D. Germline CDR1 is MNHNY and CDR2 is SVGAGI (reference sequence). Trimming removed 3 bases from V and 4 bases from J, with 14 bases in between. The CDR3 loop spans 15 amino acids. CDR3 nucleotide sequence: TGTGCCAGCAGTTATTCCGAGAAAACGGCAGATACGCAGTATTTT. It translates to CASSYSEKTADTQYF.

The V and J genes are TRBV20-1 and TRBJ2-1; 8 bases are shared with TRBD2. The ends lost 6 bases at V and 13 bases at J; junction bases unmatched: 5. This CDR3 is 10 amino acids long. The germline V gene has CDR1 DFQATT and CDR2 SNEGSKA (reference sequence). In DNA form, the CDR3 reads TGCAGTGCACCTTTAGCGGGACAGTTCTTC. Protein product: CSAPLAGQFF.

The sample holds many counts of this clonotype. The chain employs TRBV6-5 and TRBJ1-1; the D gene is possibly TRBD1 (6 bases). V was trimmed by 2 bases and J by 0 bases, leaving 13 bases between them. The germline V gene encodes CDR1 MNHEY and CDR2 SVGAGI. This CDR3 has 16 amino acids. In nucleotides, the CDR3 is TGTGCCAGCAGTTACCACCCAGGACAGTTGAACACTGAAGCTTTCTTT. Translating it yields CASSYHPGQLNTEAFF.

The V and J genes are TRBV7-9 and TRBJ1-4, with D perhaps TRBD1 (6 bases). The CDR3 sequence is 15 residues long. Between the trimmed V and J ends, which lost 5 bases and 4 bases, there was a span of 14 bases. Germline-derived CDR1 and CDR2 are SEHNR and FQNEAQ (reference sequence). The CDR3 spells CASSLLDRFNEKLFF. CDR3 DNA: TGTGCCAGCAGCCTCCTAGACAGGTTTAATGAAAAACTGTTTTTT.

This clonotype was seen a few times. The chain links TRBV29-1 to TRBJ2-7; D possibly corresponds to TRBD2 (5 bases). Germline V gene lookup returns CDR1 SQVTM and CDR2 ANQGSEA. There are 15 residues in the CDR3. Trimming cost V 0 bases and J 2 bases, with 14 bases left between them. The CDR3 DNA follows: TGCAGCGTTGAAGACAGAGCGGAAAGACCCTACGAGCAGTACTTC. Encoded protein: CSVEDRAERPYEQYF.

J is TRBJ2-1 and V is TRBV3-1; D not resolved. The CDR3 totals 11 residues. The germline V gene encodes CDR1 LGHDT and CDR2 YNNKEL (reference sequence). V was cut by 1 base and J by 7 bases, with 2 bases left in between. This chain's CDR3 is CASSQANEQFF. The DNA for the CDR3 is TGTGCCAGCAGCCAAGCAAATGAGCAGTTCTTC.

This sequence joins TRBV29-1 and TRBJ2-7, with a weak D call TRBD1 (5 bases). V was clipped by 0 bases and J by 0 bases, with 12 bases between them. Germline-derived CDR1 and CDR2 are SQVTM and ANQGSEA. CDR3 size: 15 residues. Here the CDR3 reads CSVEDQGPSSYEQYF. In nucleotides, the CDR3 is TGCAGCGTTGAAGATCAGGGCCCTAGCTCCTACGAGCAGTACTTC.

V usage is TRBV6-5 and J usage is TRBJ2-5; TRBD1 matches at 7 bases. Germline V gene data show CDR1 as MNHEY and CDR2 as SVGAGI. The CDR3 has 18 amino acids. After removal of 1 base from V and 4 bases from J, the junction contained 15 bases not matched to a gene. CDR3 region: CASSYFGQAGPKAETQYF. The DNA of the CDR3 is TGTGCCAGCAGTTACTTTGGACAGGCGGGCCCGAAGGCAGAGACCCAGTACTTC.

This chain uses TRBV5-1 with TRBJ2-3; no clear D. This CDR3 comprises 14 residues. The ends were cut back, 3 bases at V and 2 bases at J, with 10 bases in the middle. The V gene's germline CDR1 is SGHRS and CDR2 YFSETQ. CDR3 protein: CASSWKALTDTQYF. The CDR3 bases are TGCGCCAGCAGCTGGAAAGCGCTCACAGATACGCAGTATTTT.